This T cell receptor beta chain was identified in a study of beta chain features in type 1 diabetes. A sort by CD45RO/CCR7/CD25/CD127/CD95/CD27 yielded CD4+ naive, central memory, regulatory and stem cell-like memory cells. Study-level results: A PCR bias possibly favoring shorter templates would apply equally to patients and controls. Across all four CD4+ subsets, people with type 1 diabetes showed modestly shorter TCRB CDR3s. VDJ junctions from type 1 diabetes patients carried fewer insertions and larger deletions.

The isolated RNA, all of it, was reverse transcribed, so expressed TCRB transcripts were what got sequenced. Assay used: immunoSEQ multiplex PCR; TCRdb lists only in-frame clones, some missing. The table lists hundreds of thousands of clones, around 15% of them singletons, with just under 0.04% in the top ten. The table lists this clone with a few counts. The antigen is undetermined. CDR1 and CDR2 (germline): MNHEY, SVGAGI. This CDR3 is built from 14 residues. Trimming took off 6 bases at V and 5 bases at J, with 17 bases between the two ends. This chain links TRBV6-5 with TRBJ2-7; either TRBD1 or TRBD2 may supply D (5 bases each). The sample was naive CD4+ T cells from blood. The clonotype originates from a man younger than 35 with type 1 diabetes. CDR3 nucleotide sequence: TGTGCCAGCAGCGCTCGTAGGGGACCCAACGAGCAGTACTTC. It encodes CASSARRGPNEQYF.